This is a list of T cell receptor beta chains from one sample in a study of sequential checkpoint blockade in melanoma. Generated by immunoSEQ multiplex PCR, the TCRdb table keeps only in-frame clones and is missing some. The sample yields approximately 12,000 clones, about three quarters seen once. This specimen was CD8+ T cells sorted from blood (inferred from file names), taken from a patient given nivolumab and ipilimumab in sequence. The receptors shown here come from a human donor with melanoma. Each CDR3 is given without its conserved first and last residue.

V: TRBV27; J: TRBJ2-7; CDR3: ASSRAGHVYEQY
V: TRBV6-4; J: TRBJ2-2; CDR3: ASSDSSIKQGSGELF
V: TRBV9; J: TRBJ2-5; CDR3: ASSPSTSGVQTQY
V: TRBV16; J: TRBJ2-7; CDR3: ASSQRQSYEQY
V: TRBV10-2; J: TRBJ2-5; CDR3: ASTFLAGEETQY
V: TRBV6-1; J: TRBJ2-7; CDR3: ASSEGHNPSYEQY
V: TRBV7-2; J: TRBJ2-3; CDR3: ASSPATSASTDTQY
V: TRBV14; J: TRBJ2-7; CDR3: ASSIRDRGILDEQY
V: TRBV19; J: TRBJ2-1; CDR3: ASTTDSSSYNEQF
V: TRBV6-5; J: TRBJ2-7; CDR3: ASRWGGEQY
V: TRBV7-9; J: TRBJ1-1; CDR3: ASSLEGGVMNTEAF
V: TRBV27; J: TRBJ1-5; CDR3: ASSPDTNQPQH
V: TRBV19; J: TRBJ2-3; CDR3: ASSLHGDSTDTQY
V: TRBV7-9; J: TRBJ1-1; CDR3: ASRPGATEAF
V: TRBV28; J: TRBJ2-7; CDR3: ASSYGELKQY
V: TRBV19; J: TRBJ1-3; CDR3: ASSIDSFSGNTIY
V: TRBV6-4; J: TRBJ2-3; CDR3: ASSDSSGRADTQY
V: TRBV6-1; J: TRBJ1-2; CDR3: ASSEDGEGYGYT
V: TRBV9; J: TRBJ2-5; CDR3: ASSSRGGETQY
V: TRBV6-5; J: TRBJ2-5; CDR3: ASSYSTSGGETQY
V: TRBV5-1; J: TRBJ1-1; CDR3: ASRPGNTEAF
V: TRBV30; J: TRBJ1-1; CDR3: AWSNWQGVTEAF
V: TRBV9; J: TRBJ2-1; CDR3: ASSVADEQF
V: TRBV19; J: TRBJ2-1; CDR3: ASSPGQGASGEQF
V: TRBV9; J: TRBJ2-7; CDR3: ASSIGTGGYEQY
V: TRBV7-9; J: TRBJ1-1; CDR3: ASSLGTTEAF
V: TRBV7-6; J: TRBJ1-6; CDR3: ASSSQVGGLSYNSPLH
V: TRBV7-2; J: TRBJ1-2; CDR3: ASSLVPGQNNGYT
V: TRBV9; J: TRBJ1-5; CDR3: ASSKGEPHQPQH
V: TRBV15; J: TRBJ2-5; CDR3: ATSRDLGQGDQETQY
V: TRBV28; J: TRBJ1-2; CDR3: ASRIREGYGYT
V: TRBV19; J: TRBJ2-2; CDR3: ASRNRGPGELF
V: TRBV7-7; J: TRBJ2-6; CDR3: ASSGTGPQSRANVLT
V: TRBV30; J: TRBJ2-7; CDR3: AWSVTYEQY
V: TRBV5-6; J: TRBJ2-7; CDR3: ASSLAMGRRDYEQY
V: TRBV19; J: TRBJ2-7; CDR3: ASSMHGGTYEQY
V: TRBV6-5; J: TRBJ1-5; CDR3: ASSLNSNQPQH
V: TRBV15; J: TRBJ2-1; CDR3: ATRSPGGINEQF
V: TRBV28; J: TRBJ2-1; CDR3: ASSYLQGAVNEQF
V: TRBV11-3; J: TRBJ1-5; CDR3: ASSRGQGRSQPQH
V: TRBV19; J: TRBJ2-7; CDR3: ASSNSGGREQY
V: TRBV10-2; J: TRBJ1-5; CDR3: ASSEGRSNQPQH
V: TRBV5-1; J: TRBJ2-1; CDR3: ASSFSTAGEQF
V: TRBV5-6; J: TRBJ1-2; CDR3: ASSLGSTGYGYT
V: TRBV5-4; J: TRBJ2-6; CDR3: ASSSPSGSRSGANVLT